What follows describes a single T cell receptor (beta chain). The clone's antigen remains unknown. Base qualities are not provided; no much larger clone lies one nucleotide away. The sample has other DNA sequences that encode this CDR3 too. In Seattle, one collaborating source enrolled patients while the infection was active and tracked those patients longitudinally over the course of disease. Collaborating institutions collected whole blood in K2EDTA tubes following their own protocols. For TCRbeta analysis, collaborators shipped samples as frozen whole blood, isolated PBMCs, or DNA extracted from either of those sample types. Trimming takes 7 bases off V and 8 bases off J; junction bases not matched to a gene: 13. Spanning cysteine to phenylalanine, the CDR3 consists of 15 amino acids. The kept DNA is CDR3 alone, 45 bases in frame from the first base. For CDR1 and CDR2, the germline V gene lists SGHDT and YYEEEE.

The immunoSEQ Assay, a bias-controlled multiplex PCR, was used to amplify TCRbeta CDR3 regions from genomic DNA. As for the authors' bioinformatics: Within the assay, amplification of reference gene primers was used to estimate how many nucleated cells each sample contained. Sequence reads were collapsed and filtered to measure the absolute abundance of every unique TCRbeta CDR3 rearrangement. Productive Simpson clonality was computed per sample as the square root of Simpson's diversity index over productive rearrangements. Here the immuneACCESS table is served through TCRdb, limited to in-frame sequences with V and J called. Missing clones are a known gap in these copies; in checked studies unresolved V genes cover under half, and the rest lacks a known reason. Clone size and V and J calls were adopted from that table, with D and trimming inferred from the DNA. Present in this sample are roughly 290,000 clones, roughly 84% of which were seen just once. In total, the top ten clones hold approximately 14% of the sample.

The sample comes from a study of blood T cell repertoires in COVID-19 (dated by TCRdb to the early 2020s). General notes on the study: Samples covering the acute and convalescent phases of COVID-19 were provided by collaborators in the United States, Italy and Spain. A de-identified subject ID, COVID-19 status, age in years and sex were almost always included in the sample metadata. Subjects who had been exposed to COVID-19, were actively infected with it, or had recovered from it provided the deeply sampled blood TCRbeta repertoires that made up the dataset. The material from the prospective study consisted of cDNA or gDNA derived from T cells, B-cell-depleted T cells, or PBMCs. Where available, HLA class I and class II types were taken from metadata supplied by the sample provider and were not determined by assay-based typing. The repertoires were made available in a free public database intended to serve as a resource for research on the immune response to SARS-CoV-2. Samples came from the ongoing ImmuneRACE study (first 160 participants) plus 1,254 subjects from 6 global collaborators. Findings and caveats that apply to the study as a whole: How much clinical and demographic metadata was included differed by source and by participant, and the metadata was provided uncurated.

The chain couples TRBV5-6 to TRBJ1-4; 8 middle bases align to TRBD1. The sequencing input was peripheral blood. This clonotype was sampled from a person between 65 and 79 years old with COVID-19, enrolled during active disease. For the CDR3, the sequence is CASHGGGQGEEKLFF. The nucleotides read TGTGCCAGCCACGGTGGAGGACAGGGAGAAGAAAAACTGTTTTTT.